A selection of T cell receptor beta chains follows, all from one sample in a study of T cells in Graves' hyperthyroidism and ophthalmopathy. TCRdb processed the multiplex PCR reads anew with MiXCR; each CDR3 protein has one entry. The sample lists fewer than 650,000 distinct CDR3 sequences, roughly 14% occurring once. Sample: blood. These receptors were taken from a woman between 40 and 50 years old with Graves' ophthalmopathy. Each CDR3 is given with its conserved first and last residue. The order of the fields is J gene, clone size, CDR3 length, D gene, V gene, CDR3 DNA, CDR3 protein. D genes are given only for firm matches. Clone size is shown for a subset of rows, as once, few, many or a class of expanded clone.

j_gene: TRBJ1-1
abundance: many
len: 15
d_gene: NA
v_gene: TRBV5-1
CDR3nt: TGCGCCAGCTGGCCCCTACCAGGGGCGGACACTGAAGCTTTCTTT
CDR3aa: CASWPLPGADTEAFF

j_gene: TRBJ2-5
abundance: NA
len: 16
d_gene: TRBD2
v_gene: TRBV11-3
CDR3nt: TGTGCCAGCAGCTCGAGCGGGAGCATCTTGGGGGAGACCCAGTACTTC
CDR3aa: CASSSSGSILGETQYF

j_gene: TRBJ2-7
abundance: few
len: 19
d_gene: TRBD2
v_gene: TRBV11-2
CDR3nt: TGTGCCAGCAGCTTAGTGGTAGGCCAAACTAGCGGGAGCACCTACGAGCAGTACTTC
CDR3aa: CASSLVVGQTSGSTYEQYF

j_gene: TRBJ2-7
abundance: many
len: 14
d_gene: NA
v_gene: TRBV15
CDR3nt: TGTGCCACCAGCCCCCTGGGCCACTCCTACGAGCAGTACTTC
CDR3aa: CATSPLGHSYEQYF

j_gene: TRBJ2-7
abundance: many
len: 15
d_gene: TRBD2
v_gene: TRBV2
CDR3nt: TGTGCCAGCAGTGAAGAATTGGGGACTAGCGTGGGGCAGTACTTC
CDR3aa: CASSEELGTSVGQYF

j_gene: TRBJ1-2
abundance: NA
len: 13
d_gene: NA
v_gene: TRBV12-3/TRBV12-4
CDR3nt: TGTGCCAGCAGCACGGACAATCCTCGTGGCTACACCTTC
CDR3aa: CASSTDNPRGYTF

j_gene: TRBJ2-5
abundance: NA
len: 15
d_gene: NA
v_gene: TRBV5-1
CDR3nt: TGCGCCAGCAGCCCCACGGACTGGAATCAAGAGACCCAGTACTTC
CDR3aa: CASSPTDWNQETQYF

j_gene: TRBJ2-7
abundance: many
len: 16
d_gene: NA
v_gene: TRBV6-5
CDR3nt: TGTGCCAGCAGTTATATCTTGACAGGTTTGGCCGACGAGCAGTACTTC
CDR3aa: CASSYILTGLADEQYF

j_gene: TRBJ2-6
abundance: many
len: 18
d_gene: NA
v_gene: TRBV7-6
CDR3nt: TGTGCCAGCAGCTGGGAACTATCCCAGGCGGCTGGGGCCAACGTCCTGACTTTC
CDR3aa: CASSWELSQAAGANVLTF

j_gene: TRBJ2-5
abundance: few
len: 14
d_gene: TRBD2
v_gene: TRBV7-3
CDR3nt: TGTGCCAGCAGCACGGGGGGAACTGGGCAGACCCAGTACTTC
CDR3aa: CASSTGGTGQTQYF

j_gene: TRBJ2-7
abundance: many
len: 13
d_gene: TRBD2
v_gene: TRBV11-1
CDR3nt: TGTGCCAGCAGCTCCGGGGGACTACCGGGGCAGTACTTC
CDR3aa: CASSSGGLPGQYF

j_gene: TRBJ1-2
abundance: many
len: 15
d_gene: TRBD1
v_gene: TRBV7-9
CDR3nt: TGTGCCAGCAGCCGGTGGACAGGGGGTGACTATGGCTACACCTTC
CDR3aa: CASSRWTGGDYGYTF

j_gene: TRBJ2-7
abundance: many
len: 14
d_gene: TRBD1
v_gene: TRBV29-1
CDR3nt: TGCAGCGTCACAGGGGGTGTAGGCATCTACGAGCAGTACTTC
CDR3aa: CSVTGGVGIYEQYF

j_gene: TRBJ2-7
abundance: many
len: 17
d_gene: TRBD2
v_gene: TRBV11-2
CDR3nt: TGTGCCAGCAGCTTAGACCCCTTTGGACTAGCGAACGACGAGCAGTACTTC
CDR3aa: CASSLDPFGLANDEQYF

j_gene: TRBJ2-7
abundance: many
len: 12
d_gene: NA
v_gene: TRBV12-3/TRBV12-4
CDR3nt: TGTGCCAGCAGTTCCTTTGTCCGCGAGCAGTACTTC
CDR3aa: CASSSFVREQYF

j_gene: TRBJ2-5
abundance: few
len: 15
d_gene: TRBD2
v_gene: TRBV12-3/TRBV12-4
CDR3nt: TGTGCCAGCAGTCGACTAGCGGGAGACATGGAGACCCAGTACTTC
CDR3aa: CASSRLAGDMETQYF

j_gene: TRBJ1-1
abundance: many
len: 12
d_gene: NA
v_gene: TRBV20-1
CDR3nt: TGCAGTGCTAGAGGACAAGGGACTGAAGCTTTCTTT
CDR3aa: CSARGQGTEAFF

j_gene: TRBJ1-5
abundance: many
len: 14
d_gene: NA
v_gene: TRBV6-1
CDR3nt: TGTGCCAGCAGTGGACAGGAAATCAATCAGCCCCAGCATTTT
CDR3aa: CASSGQEINQPQHF

j_gene: TRBJ1-6
abundance: many
len: 15
d_gene: TRBD1
v_gene: TRBV28
CDR3nt: TGTGCCAGCAGTCAAGACAGGGGGCTCGGTTCACCCCTCCACTTT
CDR3aa: CASSQDRGLGSPLHF

j_gene: TRBJ2-7
abundance: many
len: 14
d_gene: NA
v_gene: TRBV7-8
CDR3nt: TGTGCCAGCAGCTTAGAACTAGGCTCCTACGAGCAGTACTTC
CDR3aa: CASSLELGSYEQYF

j_gene: TRBJ2-7
abundance: many
len: 15
d_gene: TRBD1
v_gene: TRBV28
CDR3nt: TGTGCCAGCAGTGGGACAGGGGTCCCTTTTTACGAGCAGTACTTC
CDR3aa: CASSGTGVPFYEQYF

j_gene: TRBJ2-7
abundance: few
len: 14
d_gene: NA
v_gene: TRBV30
CDR3nt: TGTGCCTGGACTACAGGGTGGTTGGCCTACGAGCAGTACTTC
CDR3aa: CAWTTGWLAYEQYF

j_gene: TRBJ1-6
abundance: few
len: 16
d_gene: TRBD1
v_gene: TRBV5-1
CDR3nt: TGCGCCAGCAGCTCAGGATCCGGGACAGGGGGATCACCCCTCCACTTT
CDR3aa: CASSSGSGTGGSPLHF

j_gene: TRBJ2-5
abundance: NA
len: 14
d_gene: NA
v_gene: TRBV6-1
CDR3nt: TGTGCCAGCAGTGCGGGGGTACTCCAAGGGACCCAGTACTTC
CDR3aa: CASSAGVLQGTQYF

j_gene: TRBJ2-7
abundance: few
len: 13
d_gene: TRBD1
v_gene: TRBV20-1
CDR3nt: TGCAGTGCTGCCGGGACAGGGAAGCACGAGCAGTACTTC
CDR3aa: CSAAGTGKHEQYF

j_gene: TRBJ2-4
abundance: once
len: 17
d_gene: NA
v_gene: TRBV4-3
CDR3nt: TGCGCCAGCAGCCAAGAATTATGGGGGTCCCTTAAAAACATTCAGTACTTC
CDR3aa: CASSQELWGSLKNIQYF